A selection of T cell receptor beta chains follows, all from one sample in a study of T-cell memory formation after mild COVID-19. MiXCR, run by TCRdb on the 5' RACE reads, gives a single entry per CDR3 protein. The sample has more than 85,000 distinct CDR3 sequences, over 8.5% seen once. Sequencing used PBMCs or a T cell subset sorted from them (not recorded which). These receptors came from a man aged 18-30 years who had mild COVID-19 (a few samples of this study predate the infection). Cell type and time point are not known. Each CDR3 is given with its conserved first and last residue. D genes are given only for firm matches. Clone size is not always given. Where it is, it says once, few, many or a class for expanded clones.

TRBV5-6	TRBD1	TRBJ2-5	many	CASSPTMRTGQLLGTQYF	TGTGCCAGCAGCCCGACAATGAGGACAGGCCAGCTTTTAGGGACCCAGTACTTC
TRBV25-1	TRBD1	TRBJ1-1	few	CASSVGQLNTEAFF	TGTGCCAGCAGTGTGGGACAGTTGAACACTGAAGCTTTCTTT
TRBV20-1	.	TRBJ1-2	few	CSAREGWGYTF	TGCAGTGCTAGGGAGGGTTGGGGCTACACCTTC
TRBV7-9	.	TRBJ2-7	.	CASSVGHLTEQYF	TGTGCCAGCAGCGTCGGACATCTTACTGAGCAGTACTTC
TRBV6-6	.	TRBJ2-3	few	CASSYLEARSSPDTQYF	TGTGCCAGCAGTTACTTAGAGGCACGGAGTAGTCCAGATACGCAGTATTTT
TRBV5-5	TRBD2	TRBJ2-3	.	CASSSRGVSTDTQYF	TGTGCCAGCAGCTCCCGGGGGGTGAGCACAGATACGCAGTATTTT
TRBV29-1	.	TRBJ2-2	few	CSVWTASTGELFF	TGCAGCGTTTGGACTGCGTCCACCGGGGAGCTGTTTTTT
TRBV5-4	TRBD1	TRBJ1-1	many	CASSSTTPTGGTEAFF	TGTGCCAGCAGCTCCACGACCCCGACAGGGGGGACTGAAGCTTTCTTT
TRBV7-9	.	TRBJ2-3	many	CASNPLGPGTDTQYF	TGTGCCAGCAACCCCCTGGGGCCAGGCACAGATACGCAGTATTTT
TRBV5-1	.	TRBJ2-1	.	CASSLQGPYNEQFF	TGCGCCAGCAGCTTGCAGGGGCCTTACAATGAGCAGTTCTTC
TRBV7-9	.	TRBJ1-5	few	CASSHSSSNQPQHF	TGTGCCAGCAGCCACAGTTCTAGCAATCAGCCCCAGCATTTT
TRBV12-3/TRBV12-4	.	TRBJ2-2	.	CASSLRQQDGELFF	TGTGCCAGCAGTTTGCGGCAGCAAGACGGGGAGCTGTTTTTT
TRBV7-9	TRBD1	TRBJ2-3	few	CASSLRGTGVDTQYF	TGTGCCAGCAGCTTACGGGGGACAGGGGTAGATACGCAGTATTTT
TRBV5-1	TRBD2	TRBJ2-7	.	CASSQVPGLAGGRSSYEQYF	TGCGCCAGCAGCCAAGTCCCGGGACTAGCGGGGGGTCGGAGCTCCTACGAGCAGTACTTC
TRBV20-1	.	TRBJ2-7	.	CSAPRAEPYEQYF	TGCAGTGCCCCTCGTGCCGAACCCTACGAGCAGTACTTC
TRBV3-1	.	TRBJ2-7	.	CASSQVYGGLYEQYF	TGTGCCAGCAGCCAAGTTTACGGGGGGCTCTACGAGCAGTACTTC
TRBV6-2/TRBV6-3	.	TRBJ2-6	.	CASSYSGSGANVLTF	TGTGCCAGCAGTTACTCAGGGTCTGGGGCCAACGTCCTGACTTTC
TRBV27	.	TRBJ2-2	few	CASSFTGIGTGELFF	TGTGCCAGCAGCTTTACAGGGATCGGCACCGGGGAGCTGTTTTTT
TRBV7-2	.	TRBJ2-5	.	CASSDLGAGEETQYF	TGTGCCAGCAGCGATTTGGGGGCGGGGGAAGAGACCCAGTACTTC
TRBV7-9	TRBD1	TRBJ2-2	few	CASSSRDSNTGELFF	TGTGCCAGCAGCTCCCGGGACAGTAACACCGGGGAGCTGTTTTTT
TRBV9	TRBD2	TRBJ2-5	few	CASSVSGGAQETQYF	TGTGCCAGCAGCGTAAGCGGGGGGGCACAAGAGACCCAGTACTTC
TRBV5-1	.	TRBJ1-1	few	CASSFRSHTEAFF	TGCGCCAGCAGCTTCCGGAGCCACACTGAAGCTTTCTTT
TRBV5-1	TRBD2	TRBJ2-7	.	CASSSGLAGMYEQYF	TGCGCCAGCAGCTCCGGACTAGCGGGAATGTACGAGCAGTACTTC
TRBV7-3	.	TRBJ2-3	.	CASSSVITDTQYF	TGTGCCAGCAGCTCCGTTATCACAGATACGCAGTATTTT
TRBV7-3	TRBD2	TRBJ2-1	few	CASSLGLAANNEQFF	TGTGCCAGCAGCCTCGGACTAGCGGCGAACAATGAGCAGTTCTTC
TRBV15	.	TRBJ1-5	.	CATSRVLPAGNQPQHF	TGTGCCACCAGCAGAGTCCTCCCGGCGGGCAATCAGCCCCAGCATTTT
TRBV6-6	.	TRBJ1-4	.	CASRGLNEKLFF	TGTGCCAGTCGGGGCCTTAATGAAAAACTGTTTTTT
TRBV6-2/TRBV6-3	TRBD2	TRBJ2-1	few	CASIYGLAGAYNEQFF	TGTGCCAGCATCTACGGGCTAGCGGGGGCCTACAATGAGCAGTTCTTC
TRBV5-6	.	TRBJ2-1	.	CASSLEKQFF	TGTGCCAGCAGCTTGGAAAAGCAGTTCTTC